One TCR beta chain is described in this entry. Its target antigen remains unknown. Per-nucleotide qualities are absent, and no much larger clonotype sits a single base away. This sample stems from a study of T cells after yellow fever vaccination (dated by TCRdb to the late 2010s). Notes on the research overall: The SMART-Seq v4 Ultra Low Input RNA kit was used to prepare libraries from fractions with low cell numbers. To follow T-cell clones before and after both primary and booster YFV17D yellow fever vaccination, bulk TCR alpha and beta repertoires underwent longitudinal sequencing. Blood was collected at multiple timepoints before and after primary and secondary immunization, and bulk PBMC replicates and cell subsets were isolated. Two healthy male donors made up the cohort, one aged 18 to 30 years and the other aged 30 to 40 years. The investigation overall reported the following: After the booster, most of the clones that had expanded following primary vaccination were detected again (96% of CD4 and around 90% of CD8), which suggests that memory was broadly maintained. Computational filtering was required because FACS-sorted repertoires could contain abundant contaminating clonotypes from the bulk population. The secondary T-cell response was found to be weaker but faster than the primary response, with a peak reached on day 5 rather than on day 15. The study included only a couple of donors, which limits how far the findings can be generalized. A small fraction of clonotypes appeared in both the CD4 and CD8 compartments, likely as a result of convergent recombination.

Sequencing was carried out with an Illumina NovaSeq 6000. TCR cDNA was made using 5'RACE template switching, a step that added a universal primer site and unique molecular identifiers. cDNA synthesis was primed from both the TCR alpha and TCR beta constant segments. Library amplification used two PCR steps, and the second PCR step added sample barcodes and sequencing adapters. Sequencing of the libraries was done on either Illumina HiSeq 2500 (2x100 bp) or NovaSeq (2x150 bp). Per the authors' processing: Reads were demultiplexed and collapsed into UMI consensus sequences with MIGEC, and V(D)J alignment was performed with MiXCR. Using edgeR on replicate PBMC samples, clonotypes were called vaccine-responding if FDR was below 0.01 and the log2 fold change was above 5 up to day 15. CD4 or CD8 identity was assigned to each bulk clonotype according to whether the clonotype was present at higher abundance in the sequenced CD4 repertoire or the sequenced CD8 repertoire. TCRdb cleaned the public reads at Q25 with fastp, built clones with MiXCR and kept in-frame beta chains. Each entry merges the rows of one CDR3 protein and shows their most common DNA and genes. The V and J calls come from TCRdb's annotation, not from the publication. The sample records 200,000 to 300,000 distinct CDR3 sequences, around 3.5% of which are singletons. The top ten constitute around 19% of the sample.

This sample's treatment or condition label indicates: live attenuated yellow fever vaccine strain. At each blood-draw timepoint, two biological replicates of bulk PBMCs were obtained. A standard Ficoll-Paque protocol was used to isolate PBMCs from peripheral blood. TriZol was used to extract RNA from bulk PBMCs, CD4 and CD8 fractions, and dextramer-positive and dextramer-negative fractions. CDR1 and CDR2 (SGHRS, YFSETQ) derive from the germline V gene. The trim is 0 bases for V and 2 bases for J, with a gap of 9 bases between the germline ends. The CDR3 spans 15 residues, from the cysteine through the phenylalanine. Only the CDR3 part of the read is kept: 45 bases, read in frame from the first base.

This sequence originates from a man younger than 35 who received the YFV17D yellow fever vaccine. The sample here was PBMCs, taken 15 days after the yellow fever booster vaccination. The chain is encoded by TRBV5-1 joined to TRBJ1-5; there is no confident call for the D gene. The bases read TGCGCCAGCAGCTTGGGACCGATTCGCAATCAGCCCCAGCATTTT. It translates to CASSLGPIRNQPQHF.